This T cell receptor (beta chain) was profiled in a study of CD8+ T cells in alopecia areata. Turning to the study itself: Treated patients were given oral tofacitinib, which was dosed at 5 to 10 mg twice daily. Study-wide findings and caveats: Scalp and blood retained many expanded lesional clones during tofacitinib. Normal scalp had lower clonality than lesional scalp, with alopecia totalis/universalis lesions showing this most strongly.

cDNA reverse transcribed from extracted RNA served as the sequencing template. TCRdb keeps only in-frame clones here, not all; method: immunoSEQ multiplex PCR. The sample records 90,000 to 150,000 clones, more than 45% being singletons. Treatment here: oral pan-JAK inhibitor, 5-10 mg twice daily. J lost 4 bases, V lost 7 bases, and 17 bases had no gene match. CDR1 and CDR2 from the germline V gene are SEHNR and FQNEAQ (reference sequence). This CDR3 region has 18 residues. This clone has only one observation. What it binds is not known. V gene TRBV7-9 combines with J gene TRBJ1-2, with 11 bases fitting TRBD1. The TCR was taken from a human donor with alopecia areata. The specimen comprised CD4+ T cells sorted from blood, sampled at week 4, from a patient treated with tofacitinib. The CDR3: CASTSLGDRGLAPYGYTF. In nucleotides, the CDR3 is TGTGCCAGCACCTCCTTGGGGGACAGGGGGTTGGCCCCCTATGGCTACACCTTC.